These 16 T cell receptor beta chains were all obtained from the same sample, sequenced in a study of graft-versus-host responses after intestinal transplantation. Here immunoSEQ multiplex PCR was the method, and the copy in TCRdb shows in-frame clones only, minus some. Of around 110,000 clones listed, 90% to 95% are singletons. No antigen has been identified for these receptors. The sequenced sample was unstimulated CD8+ T cells sorted from spleen or lymph node cells, obtained before transplant. These receptors originate from a human donor who was the organ donor for an intestinal transplant.

In this sample, this clone turned up a few times. The junction does not match germline at one end; this may be a read error. V usage is TRBV4-1 and J usage is TRBJ2-7; D call uncertain. The germline CDR1 and CDR2 sequences are MGHRA and YSYEKL. This CDR3 is built from 11 residues. The CDR3 spells CASSQGGFAHF. CDR3 in DNA: TGCGCCAGCAGCCAAGGGGGATTCGCGCACTTC.

This chain joins TRBV20-1 and TRBJ1-2; D is uncertain. The CDR3 sequence is 10 residues long. V was clipped by 6 bases and J by 7 bases, with 9 bases between them. The V gene's germline CDR1 is DFQATT and CDR2 SNEGSKA (reference sequence). The CDR3 spells CSAPVSGYTF. In nucleotides, the CDR3 is TGCAGTGCACCAGTGTCTGGCTACACCTTC.

The rearrangement joins TRBV6-1 to TRBJ2-7, with a weak D call TRBD2 (6 bases). Germline V lookup: CDR1 MNHNS, CDR2 SASEGT. This CDR3 has 11 amino acids. V was trimmed by 6 bases and J by 3 bases, leaving 6 bases between them. CDR3 sequence: CASRGGYEQYF. In DNA form, the CDR3 reads TGTGCCAGCAGGGGGGGCTACGAGCAGTACTTC.

The CDR3 bases are TGCGCCAGCAGCCAGACCTCCCAGGGCTACGAGCAGTACTTC. This translates into CASSQTSQGYEQYF. This sequence joins TRBV4-1 and TRBJ2-7, with D tentatively TRBD1 (5 bases). This CDR3 region has 14 residues. Germline V gene lookup returns CDR1 MGHRA and CDR2 YSYEKL. V lost 3 bases, J lost 3 bases, and 12 bases lay in between.

The chain uses TRBV11-2 and TRBJ2-5; D may be TRBD1 or TRBD2 (6 bases each). The germline V gene has CDR1 SGHAT and CDR2 FQNNGV. V was shortened by 5 bases and J by 4 bases, with 17 bases between the two germline ends. The CDR3 covers 15 residues. CDR3 amino acids: CASSLRVRGRETQYF. The CDR3 nucleotides are TGTGCCAGCAGCCTACGGGTCCGGGGGCGAGAGACCCAGTACTTC.

The chain carries TRBV5-6 and TRBJ2-7; possible D gene TRBD1, 5 bases. Germline V lookup: CDR1 SGHDT, CDR2 YYEEEE. This CDR3 spans 16 amino acids. V lost 0 bases, J lost 3 bases, and 16 bases lay in between. The CDR3 sequence is CASSLEVSLGLYEQYF. CDR3 DNA: TGTGCCAGCAGCTTGGAGGTCAGCTTGGGGCTCTACGAGCAGTACTTC.

V and J are TRBV19 and TRBJ1-3; no firm D call. V lost 4 bases to trimming and J lost 0 bases, with 7 bases between them. The CDR3 extends over 14 amino acids. Looked up from germline, CDR1 is LNHDA and CDR2 is SQIVND (reference sequence). Written as DNA, the CDR3 is TGTGCCAGTAGTAAACGTCCCTCTGGAAACACCATATATTTT. This translates into CASSKRPSGNTIYF.

The rearrangement uses TRBV5-6 and TRBJ2-4; a weak D match, TRBD2 (5 bases). Germline V gene lookup returns CDR1 SGHDT and CDR2 YYEEEE. The length of the CDR3 is 12 residues. V was pared by 7 bases and J by 6 bases, with 11 bases between. Here the CDR3 reads CASEGYSNIQYF. Here the CDR3 DNA reads TGTGCCAGCGAGGGCTATTCAAACATTCAGTACTTC. The whole variable domain, remainder taken from reference TRBV5-6 and TRBJ2-4, is DAGVTQSPTHLIKTRGQQVTLRCSPKSGHDTVSWYQQALGQGPQFIFQYYEEEERQRGNFPDRFSGHQFPNYSSELNVNALLLGDSALYLCASEGYSNIQYFGAGTRLSVL.

The chain combines TRBV9 with TRBJ2-5; maybe TRBD1 (5 bases). CDR3 length: 15 amino acids. Trimming pared 0 bases from V and 5 bases from J, leaving 14 bases between. CDR1 and CDR2 from the germline V gene are SGDLS and YYNGEE. The CDR3 sequence: CASSVEGKLQETQYF. CDR3 DNA: TGTGCCAGCAGCGTAGAGGGGAAACTCCAGGAGACCCAGTACTTC.

This clone occurred once. The chain carries TRBV4-3 and TRBJ2-1; either TRBD1 or TRBD2 may fit D (5 bases each). The germline V gene has CDR1 LGHNA and CDR2 YSLEER. This CDR3 comprises 18 residues. V was cut by 0 bases and J by 0 bases, with 15 bases left in between. CDR3: CASSQDRYRDHSYNEQFF. In DNA form, the CDR3 reads TGCGCCAGCAGCCAAGATCGATACCGGGACCACTCCTACAATGAGCAGTTCTTC.

The chain is built from TRBV11-2 and TRBJ2-1; TRBD1 aligns across 10 bases. Germline V gene data show CDR1 as SGHAT and CDR2 as FQNNGV. V shed 5 bases and J 9 bases; nucleotides not matched to a gene: 7. This CDR3 region has 14 residues. The CDR3 sequence is CASSDGTGAGEQFF. CDR3 nucleotide sequence: TGTGCCAGCAGCGACGGGACAGGGGCGGGTGAGCAGTTCTTC.

The chain joins TRBV9 to TRBJ1-4; TRBD1 agrees at 9 bases. The trim removed 3 bases at V and 7 bases at J, leaving 4 bases unmatched. The CDR3 contains 14 residues. CDR1 and CDR2 (germline): SGDLS, YYNGEE. In DNA form, the CDR3 reads TGTGCCAGCAGCGAGGACAGGGGAAGTGAAAAACTGTTTTTT. Translated: CASSEDRGSEKLFF.

The chain has TRBV4-1 and TRBJ2-2; TRBD1 might be the D (5 bases). Per the germline V gene, CDR1 is MGHRA and CDR2 is YSYEKL. V lost 1 base and J 5 bases, leaving 8 bases between the germline ends. The CDR3 has 14 residues. CDR3 in DNA: TGCGCCAGCAGCCAAGGACAGAGAACCGGGGAGCTGTTTTTT. Translating it yields CASSQGQRTGELFF.

DNA of the CDR3: TGCGCCAGCAGCCAATTACTAGGGTCCTACAATGAGCAGTTCTTC. Translating gives CASSQLLGSYNEQFF. The J gene is TRBJ2-1, the V gene TRBV4-1, with D maybe TRBD2 (5 bases). The CDR3 totals 15 residues. With 2 bases removed from V and 1 base from J, the gap between germline ends came to 9 bases. In germline, CDR1 is MGHRA, CDR2 YSYEKL.

V gene TRBV6-1 combines with J gene TRBJ2-7; D is ambiguous. Germline V CDR1 and CDR2: MNHNS, SASEGT. This CDR3 comprises 14 residues. Deletions cut 0 bases from V and 2 bases from J, with 8 bases between. CDR3 loop: CASSEATTPYEQYF. The DNA of the CDR3 is TGTGCCAGCAGTGAAGCTACAACTCCCTACGAGCAGTACTTC.

J is TRBJ2-5 and V is TRBV9; 11 positions match TRBD2. Germline assignment: CDR1 SGDLS and CDR2 YYNGEE. V lost 4 bases, J lost 2 bases, and 7 bases stayed unmatched. The CDR3 runs to 16 residues. The CDR3 sequence: CASSPGTSGNQETQYF. CDR3 coding DNA: TGTGCCAGCAGCCCCGGGACTAGCGGAAATCAAGAGACCCAGTACTTC.